The entry below gives a single T cell receptor (beta chain) sequence along with its context. Antigen specificity is unknown. This specimen belongs to a study of Ad26.COV2.S vaccination and SARS-CoV-2 variants. Study at large: Donor joined the COV1001 Ad26.COV2.S trial arm. Once or twice, 56 days apart, Ad26.COV2.S was delivered intramuscularly.

Only in-frame clones appear in the TCRdb table, and some are missing; sequencing was by immunoSEQ multiplex PCR. The sample carries a few hundred thousand clones, around 87% recorded once. CDR1 and CDR2 (germline): LGHNA, YNFKEQ. The CDR3 covers 16 residues. V lost 0 bases to trimming and J lost 8 bases, with 17 bases between them. The sample's treatment: around 19 received Ad26.COV2.S at low or high dose, single or two shots; a few received placebo; per-sample allocation not given. Collection of samples fell on day 63 after the first vaccine or placebo injection. Study outcomes and limitations: The analyses of TCR breadth and depth may have understated the size of total T cell responses. Comparability of non-spike TCR breadth was observed across vaccine and placebo recipients.

The rearrangement links TRBV4-2 to TRBJ1-5; D is uncertain. The sequencing used peripheral blood, collected in a trial of Ad26.COV2.S vaccine versus placebo. The TCR comes from a person aged 18-65 years who received the Ad26.COV2.S COVID-19 vaccine or a placebo. Here the CDR3 reads CASSQDPGRAREPQHF. The CDR3 coding sequence is TGTGCCAGCAGCCAAGATCCAGGTCGGGCCCGGGAGCCCCAGCATTTT.